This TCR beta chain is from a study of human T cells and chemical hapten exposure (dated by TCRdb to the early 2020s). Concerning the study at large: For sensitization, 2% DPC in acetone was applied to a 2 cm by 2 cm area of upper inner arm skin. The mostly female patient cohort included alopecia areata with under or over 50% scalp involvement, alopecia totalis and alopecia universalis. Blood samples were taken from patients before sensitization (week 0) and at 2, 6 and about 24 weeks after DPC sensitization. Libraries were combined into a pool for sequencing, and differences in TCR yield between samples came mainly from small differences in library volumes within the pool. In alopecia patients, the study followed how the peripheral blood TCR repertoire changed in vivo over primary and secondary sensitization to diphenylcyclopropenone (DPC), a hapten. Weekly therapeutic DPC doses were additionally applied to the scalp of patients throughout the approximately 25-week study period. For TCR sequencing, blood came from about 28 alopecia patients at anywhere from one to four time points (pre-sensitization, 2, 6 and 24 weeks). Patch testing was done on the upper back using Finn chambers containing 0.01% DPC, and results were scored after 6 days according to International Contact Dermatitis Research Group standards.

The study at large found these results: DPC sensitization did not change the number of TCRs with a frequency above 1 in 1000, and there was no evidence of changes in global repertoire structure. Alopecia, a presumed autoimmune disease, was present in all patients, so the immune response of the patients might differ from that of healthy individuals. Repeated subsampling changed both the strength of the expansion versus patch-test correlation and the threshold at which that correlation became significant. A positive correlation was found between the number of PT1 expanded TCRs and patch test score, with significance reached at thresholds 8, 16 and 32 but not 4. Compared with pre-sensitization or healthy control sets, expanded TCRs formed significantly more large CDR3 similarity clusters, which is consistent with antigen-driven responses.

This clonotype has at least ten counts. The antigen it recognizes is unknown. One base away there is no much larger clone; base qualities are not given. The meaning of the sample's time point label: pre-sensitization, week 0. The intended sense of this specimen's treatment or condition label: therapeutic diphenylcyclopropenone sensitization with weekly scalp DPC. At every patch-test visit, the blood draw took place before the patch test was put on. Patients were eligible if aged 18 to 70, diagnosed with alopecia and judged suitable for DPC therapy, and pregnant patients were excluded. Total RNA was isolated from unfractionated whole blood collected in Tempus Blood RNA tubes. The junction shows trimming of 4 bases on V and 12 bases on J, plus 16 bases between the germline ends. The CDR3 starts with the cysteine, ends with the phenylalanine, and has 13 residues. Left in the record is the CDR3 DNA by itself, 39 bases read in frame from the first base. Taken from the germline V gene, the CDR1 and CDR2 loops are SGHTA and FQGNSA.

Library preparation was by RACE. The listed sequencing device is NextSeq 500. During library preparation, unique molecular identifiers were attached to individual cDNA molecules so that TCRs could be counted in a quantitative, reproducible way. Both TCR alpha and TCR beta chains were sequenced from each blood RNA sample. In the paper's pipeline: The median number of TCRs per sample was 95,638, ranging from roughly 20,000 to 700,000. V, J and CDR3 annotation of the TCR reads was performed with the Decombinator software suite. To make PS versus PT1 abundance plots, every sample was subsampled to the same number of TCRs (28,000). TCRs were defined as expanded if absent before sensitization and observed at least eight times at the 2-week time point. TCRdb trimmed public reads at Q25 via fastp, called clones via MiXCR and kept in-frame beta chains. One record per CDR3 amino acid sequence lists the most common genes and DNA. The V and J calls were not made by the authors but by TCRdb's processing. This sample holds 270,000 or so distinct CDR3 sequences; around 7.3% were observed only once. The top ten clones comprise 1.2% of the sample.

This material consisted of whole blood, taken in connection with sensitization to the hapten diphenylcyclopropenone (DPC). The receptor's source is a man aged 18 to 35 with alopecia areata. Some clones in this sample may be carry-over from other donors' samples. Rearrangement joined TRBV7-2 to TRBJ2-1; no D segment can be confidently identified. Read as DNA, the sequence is TGTGCCAGCAGCTGGGATCTACTTAGTGGGCAGTTCTTC. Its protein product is CASSWDLLSGQFF.